Listed below are T cell receptor beta chains from one sample, sequenced in a study of T-cell memory formation after mild COVID-19. In TCRdb, the 5' RACE reads were re-called with MiXCR into one record per CDR3 protein. The sample contains about 150,000 distinct CDR3 sequences, roughly 15% of which appear only once. Sequenced: PBMCs or a T cell subset sorted from them (not recorded which). The receptors derive from an adult woman who had mild COVID-19 (a few samples of this study predate the infection). Cell type and time point are not known. The conserved cysteine and the conserved F or W are not part of the CDR3 here. A D gene is named only where the DNA matches it firmly.

D gene	V gene	J gene	CDR3 protein
.	TRBV5-6	TRBJ2-7	ASSLVRDPRYEQY
TRBD2	TRBV5-1	TRBJ2-2	ASSLGASGGPGELF
.	TRBV12-3/TRBV12-4	TRBJ1-1	ASTVWGTEAF
.	TRBV7-2	TRBJ2-3	ASRVIDTQY
.	TRBV15	TRBJ1-1	ATSLVPDGDLNTEAF
.	TRBV29-1	TRBJ1-1	SVEWRAPLRAEAF
.	TRBV6-5	TRBJ2-2	ASSYRHGGELF
TRBD1	TRBV9	TRBJ2-5	ASSVSGTAETQY
TRBD2	TRBV6-2/TRBV6-3	TRBJ2-7	ASSFAGTIYEQY
.	TRBV9	TRBJ1-5	ASSVSSGNQPQH
.	TRBV3-1	TRBJ2-3	ASSPGTGSGSTDTQY
.	TRBV2	TRBJ1-2	ASSDREDYGYT
.	TRBV7-2	TRBJ1-2	ASSSFGGAGYT
.	TRBV29-1	TRBJ2-7	SVEDRRRGVYEQY
.	TRBV20-1	TRBJ2-5	SATWGGAIAIQETQY
TRBD2	TRBV7-2	TRBJ2-5	ASSLGGRAKETQY
.	TRBV5-1	TRBJ1-1	ASSLEGQNTEAF
.	TRBV20-1	TRBJ1-2	SGTKLGPGGYT
TRBD2	TRBV6-2/TRBV6-3	TRBJ2-1	ASSSRLAGYNEQF